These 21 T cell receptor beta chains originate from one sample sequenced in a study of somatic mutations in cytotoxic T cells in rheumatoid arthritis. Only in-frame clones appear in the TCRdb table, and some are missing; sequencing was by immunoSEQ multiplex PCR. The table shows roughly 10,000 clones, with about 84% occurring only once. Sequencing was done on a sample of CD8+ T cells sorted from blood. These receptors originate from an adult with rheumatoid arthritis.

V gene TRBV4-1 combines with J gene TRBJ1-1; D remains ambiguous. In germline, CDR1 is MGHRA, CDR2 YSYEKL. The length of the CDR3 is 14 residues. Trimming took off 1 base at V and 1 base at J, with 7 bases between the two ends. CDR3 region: CASSQVAGNTEAFF. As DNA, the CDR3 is TGCGCCAGCAGCCAAGTTGCGGGGAACACTGAAGCTTTCTTT.

The CDR3 reads CASSLAGANNEQFF. In DNA, the CDR3 is TGTGCCAGCAGTTTAGCGGGGGCTAACAATGAGCAGTTCTTC. The chain has TRBV6-5 and TRBJ2-1; 9 bases are shared with TRBD2. This CDR3 has 14 amino acids. CDR1 MNHEY and CDR2 SVGAGI come from the germline V gene. J gave up 5 bases and V 4 bases, and 3 bases lay outside the gene matches.

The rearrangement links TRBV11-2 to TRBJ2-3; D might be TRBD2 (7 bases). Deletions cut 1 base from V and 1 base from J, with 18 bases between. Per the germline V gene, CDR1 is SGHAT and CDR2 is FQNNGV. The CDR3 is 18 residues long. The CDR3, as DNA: TGTGCCAGCAGCTTAGCGGGGGGCCTCGGGTTTGGCACAGATACGCAGTATTTT. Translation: CASSLAGGLGFGTDTQYF.

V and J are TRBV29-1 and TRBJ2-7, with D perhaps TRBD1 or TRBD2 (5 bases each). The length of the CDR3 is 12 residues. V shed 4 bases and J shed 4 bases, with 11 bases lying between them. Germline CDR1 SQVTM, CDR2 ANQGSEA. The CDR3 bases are TGCAGCGTTGTGAAGGGACGGTACGAGCAGTACTTC. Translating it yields CSVVKGRYEQYF.

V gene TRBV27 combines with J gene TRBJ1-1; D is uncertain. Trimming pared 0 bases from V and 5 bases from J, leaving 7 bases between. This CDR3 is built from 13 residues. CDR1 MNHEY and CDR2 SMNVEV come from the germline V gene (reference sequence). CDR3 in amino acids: CASSLSLGTEAFF. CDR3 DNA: TGTGCCAGCAGTTTATCCCTAGGAACTGAAGCTTTCTTT.

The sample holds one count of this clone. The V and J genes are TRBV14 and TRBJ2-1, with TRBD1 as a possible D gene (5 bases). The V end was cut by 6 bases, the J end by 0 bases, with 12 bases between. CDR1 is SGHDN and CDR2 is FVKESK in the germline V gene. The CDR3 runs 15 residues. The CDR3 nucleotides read TGTGCCAGCAGTGTGTTGCAGGGCTCCTACAATGAGCAGTTCTTC. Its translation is CASSVLQGSYNEQFF.

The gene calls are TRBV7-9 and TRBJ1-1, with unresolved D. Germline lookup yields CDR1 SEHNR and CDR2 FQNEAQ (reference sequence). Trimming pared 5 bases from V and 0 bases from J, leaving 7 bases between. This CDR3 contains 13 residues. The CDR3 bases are TGTGCCAGCAGCAGTATATTGAACACTGAAGCTTTCTTT. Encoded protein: CASSSILNTEAFF.

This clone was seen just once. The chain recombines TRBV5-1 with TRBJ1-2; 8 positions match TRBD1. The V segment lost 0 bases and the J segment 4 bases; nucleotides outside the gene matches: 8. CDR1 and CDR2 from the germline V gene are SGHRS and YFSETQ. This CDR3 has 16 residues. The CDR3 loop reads CASSLDLAGGAYGYTF. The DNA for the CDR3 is TGCGCCAGCAGCTTGGATCTGGCAGGGGGCGCCTATGGCTACACCTTC.

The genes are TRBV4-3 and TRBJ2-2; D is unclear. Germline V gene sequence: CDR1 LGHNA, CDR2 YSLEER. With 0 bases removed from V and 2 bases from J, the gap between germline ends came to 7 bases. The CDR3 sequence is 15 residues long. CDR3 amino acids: CASSQDHSNTGELFF. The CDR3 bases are TGCGCCAGCAGCCAAGATCACAGTAACACCGGGGAGCTGTTTTTT.

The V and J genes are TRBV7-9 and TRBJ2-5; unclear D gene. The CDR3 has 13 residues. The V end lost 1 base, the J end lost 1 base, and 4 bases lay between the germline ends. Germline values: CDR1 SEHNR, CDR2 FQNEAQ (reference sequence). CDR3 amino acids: CASSLGSQETQYF. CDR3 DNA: TGTGCCAGCAGCTTAGGGAGCCAAGAGACCCAGTACTTC.

The CDR3 DNA reads TGTGCCAGTAATGAGGGATGGAGCCACGAGCAGTACTTC. Encoded protein: CASNEGWSHEQYF. The V gene is TRBV19, the J gene TRBJ2-7; D is possibly TRBD2 (5 bases). Germline CDR1 reads LNHDA; CDR2 reads SQIVND (reference sequence). The V gene lost 7 bases and the J gene lost 5 bases, with 15 bases spanning the gap. The CDR3 sequence is 13 residues long.

CDR3 in amino acids: CASSIGARGYPGELFF. Here the CDR3 DNA reads TGTGCCAGTAGTATAGGGGCCAGGGGGTATCCCGGGGAGCTGTTTTTT. V and J are TRBV19 and TRBJ2-2, with 7 bases matching TRBD1. The CDR3 extends over 16 amino acids. Trimming at V came to 1 base and at J to 6 bases, leaving 8 bases not matched to a gene. Germline-derived CDR1 and CDR2 are LNHDA and SQIVND (reference sequence).

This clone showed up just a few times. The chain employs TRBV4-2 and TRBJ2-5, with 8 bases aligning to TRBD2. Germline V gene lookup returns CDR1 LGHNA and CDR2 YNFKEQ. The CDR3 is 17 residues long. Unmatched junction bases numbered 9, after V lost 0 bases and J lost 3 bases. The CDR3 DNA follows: TGTGCCAGCAGCCAAGAGGGCGGCGGGGGGAGGGAAGAGACCCAGTACTTC. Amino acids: CASSQEGGGGREETQYF.

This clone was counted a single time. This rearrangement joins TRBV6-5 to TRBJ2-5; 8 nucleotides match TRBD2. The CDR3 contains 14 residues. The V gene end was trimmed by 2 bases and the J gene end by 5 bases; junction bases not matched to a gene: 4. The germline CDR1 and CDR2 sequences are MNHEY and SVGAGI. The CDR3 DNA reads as TGTGCCAGCAGTTACGGGACTAGTTTGGAGACCCAGTACTTC. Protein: CASSYGTSLETQYF.

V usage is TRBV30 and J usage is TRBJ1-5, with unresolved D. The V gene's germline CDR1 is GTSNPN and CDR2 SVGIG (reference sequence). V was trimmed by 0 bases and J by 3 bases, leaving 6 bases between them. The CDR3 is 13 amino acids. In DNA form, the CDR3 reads TGTGCCTGGAGTGTAGGCCCCAATCAGCCCCAGCATTTT. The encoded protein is CAWSVGPNQPQHF.

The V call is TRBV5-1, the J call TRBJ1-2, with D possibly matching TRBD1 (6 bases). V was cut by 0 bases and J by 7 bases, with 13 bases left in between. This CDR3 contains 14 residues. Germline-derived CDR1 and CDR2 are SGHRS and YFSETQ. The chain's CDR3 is CASSLVTGMAGYTF. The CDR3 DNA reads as TGCGCCAGCAGCTTGGTTACAGGGATGGCTGGCTACACCTTC.

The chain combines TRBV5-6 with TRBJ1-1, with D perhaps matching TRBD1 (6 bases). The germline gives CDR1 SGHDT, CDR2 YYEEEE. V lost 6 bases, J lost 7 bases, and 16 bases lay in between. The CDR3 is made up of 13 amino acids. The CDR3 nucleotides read TGTGCCAGCAACCCCGGGACATCGGGTGAAGCTTTCTTT. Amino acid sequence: CASNPGTSGEAFF.

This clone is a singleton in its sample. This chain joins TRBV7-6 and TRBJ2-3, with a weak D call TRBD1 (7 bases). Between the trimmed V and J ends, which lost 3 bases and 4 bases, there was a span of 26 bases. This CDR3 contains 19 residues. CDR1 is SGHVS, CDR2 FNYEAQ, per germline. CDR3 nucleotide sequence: TGTGCCAGCAGCTTGACAGGGCACGATTGGGGGACTCAATCAGATACGCAGTATTTT. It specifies CASSLTGHDWGTQSDTQYF.

The CDR3 loop is CASSLGRTTNEKLFF. DNA of the CDR3: TGTGCCAGCAGCTTGGGACGTACAACTAATGAAAAACTGTTTTTT. The chain links TRBV9 to TRBJ1-4, with D possibly being TRBD1 (5 bases). The V gene lost 4 bases and the J gene lost 0 bases, with 10 bases spanning the gap. The length of the CDR3 is 15 residues. Germline-derived CDR1 and CDR2 are SGDLS and YYNGEE.

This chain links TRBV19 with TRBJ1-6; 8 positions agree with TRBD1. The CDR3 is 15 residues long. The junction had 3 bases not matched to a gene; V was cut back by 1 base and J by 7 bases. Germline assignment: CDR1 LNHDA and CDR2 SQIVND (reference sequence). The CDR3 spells CASSIGDRGNSPLHF. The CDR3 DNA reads TGTGCCAGTAGTATAGGAGACAGGGGAAATTCACCCCTCCACTTT.

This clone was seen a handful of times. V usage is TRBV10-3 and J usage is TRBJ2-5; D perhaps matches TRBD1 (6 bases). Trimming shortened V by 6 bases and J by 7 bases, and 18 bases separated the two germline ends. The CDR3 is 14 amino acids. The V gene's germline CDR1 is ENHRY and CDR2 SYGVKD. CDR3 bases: TGTGCCATCAGCATGGACAGTCCCGAGGGGACCCAGTACTTC. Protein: CAISMDSPEGTQYF.